What follows are 9 T cell receptor beta chains derived from one specimen sequenced in a study of T cell responses to AZD1222 COVID-19 vaccine. This table comes from immunoSEQ multiplex PCR, and its TCRdb copy is limited to in-frame clones, with some not included. The table shows about 140,000 clones, with approximately 88% occurring only once. This material consisted of peripheral blood, taken on day 0 of AZD1222 vaccination. These TCRs come from an adult in good health.

The gene calls are TRBV6-2 or TRBV6-3 and TRBJ1-6; D is unresolved. The CDR3 sequence is 14 residues long. CDR1 and CDR2 (germline): MNHEY, SVGEGT. V lost 2 bases, J lost 10 bases, and 12 bases lay in between. CDR3 sequence reads: CASSYTGLESPLHF. Here the CDR3 DNA reads TGTGCCAGCAGTTACACCGGGTTGGAATCACCCCTCCACTTT.

The rearrangement uses TRBV4-3 and TRBJ2-5, with a tentative D call TRBD2 (6 bases). This CDR3 is built from 15 residues. Germline CDR1 LGHNA, CDR2 YSLEER. With 3 bases removed from V and 9 bases from J, the gap between germline ends came to 20 bases. As DNA, the CDR3 is TGCGCCAGCAGCCAGGCGACTAGACCGGAGCTGGCCCAGTACTTC. Its protein is CASSQATRPELAQYF.

This clone was counted a few times. This chain links TRBV19 with TRBJ1-2; 7 bases align to TRBD1. V shed 3 bases, J shed 6 bases, and the junction held 7 bases outside the gene matches. Germline loops: CDR1 LNHDA, CDR2 SQIVND (reference sequence). The CDR3 is 14 amino acids. The CDR3: CASSIYRGNDGYTF. The CDR3 region has the DNA TGTGCCAGTAGTATTTACAGGGGTAATGATGGCTACACCTTC.

The J gene is TRBJ1-1, the V gene TRBV19; no clear D gene. V dropped 1 base and J dropped 5 bases, with 14 bases sitting between them. Germline loops: CDR1 LNHDA, CDR2 SQIVND (reference sequence). This CDR3 contains 15 residues. CDR3 protein: CASSIVGVMGTEAFF. In DNA form, the CDR3 reads TGTGCCAGTAGTATAGTTGGGGTAATGGGGACTGAAGCTTTCTTT. Variable domain in full (rest from reference TRBV19 and TRBJ1-1): DGGITQSPKYLFRKEGQNVTLSCEQNLNHDAMYWYRQDPGQGLRLIYYSQIVNDFQKGDIAEGYSVSREKKESFPLTVTSAQKNPTAFYLCASSIVGVMGTEAFFGQGTRLTVV.

The chain is built from TRBV28 and TRBJ1-5; D is uncertain. Germline V lookup: CDR1 MDHEN, CDR2 SYDVKM. The CDR3 runs to 12 residues. Between the trimmed V and J ends, which lost 9 bases and 5 bases, there was a span of 11 bases. The CDR3 sequence: CASGVRDQPQHF. The DNA for the CDR3 is TGTGCCAGTGGGGTTAGGGATCAGCCCCAGCATTTT.

The genes are TRBV19 and TRBJ2-3; TRBD2 might be the D (5 bases). Germline CDR1 reads LNHDA; CDR2 reads SQIVND (reference sequence). The CDR3 contains 15 residues. The ends were cut back, 4 bases at V and 2 bases at J, with 13 bases in the middle. CDR3 loop: CASSTLLGYTDTQYF. CDR3 sequence (DNA): TGTGCCAGTAGTACCCTACTAGGGTACACAGATACGCAGTATTTT. Full variable domain (missing parts from reference TRBV19 and TRBJ2-3): DGGITQSPKYLFRKEGQNVTLSCEQNLNHDAMYWYRQDPGQGLRLIYYSQIVNDFQKGDIAEGYSVSREKKESFPLTVTSAQKNPTAFYLCASSTLLGYTDTQYFGPGTRLTVL.

This rearrangement joins TRBV19 to TRBJ1-2; 8 bases match TRBD1. V was pared by 2 bases and J by 8 bases, with 7 bases of the junction left unmatched. CDR3 size: 14 residues. Per germline, CDR1 LNHDA and CDR2 SQIVND (reference sequence). The CDR3 DNA reads as TGTGCCAGTAGTATACGACAGGGGACGAGGGGCTACACCTTC. Amino acid sequence: CASSIRQGTRGYTF.

This sequence joins TRBV2 and TRBJ1-1; tentatively, D is TRBD1 (5 bases). Looked up from germline, CDR1 is SNHLY and CDR2 is FYNNEI. The CDR3 contains 16 residues. V dropped 3 bases and J dropped 1 base, with 15 bases sitting between them. The CDR3 DNA reads TGTGCCAGCAGTGAGATCCAGGGAGAGCCGAACACTGAAGCTTTCTTT. Protein: CASSEIQGEPNTEAFF.

The V gene is TRBV24-1, the J gene TRBJ1-1; no reliable D call. The germline V gene has CDR1 KGHDR and CDR2 SFDVKD. Deletions cut 7 bases from V and 1 base from J, with 9 bases between. The CDR3 has 13 residues. This chain's CDR3 is CATRKGSNTEAFF. CDR3 nucleotides: TGTGCCACCAGAAAAGGGTCGAACACTGAAGCTTTCTTT.